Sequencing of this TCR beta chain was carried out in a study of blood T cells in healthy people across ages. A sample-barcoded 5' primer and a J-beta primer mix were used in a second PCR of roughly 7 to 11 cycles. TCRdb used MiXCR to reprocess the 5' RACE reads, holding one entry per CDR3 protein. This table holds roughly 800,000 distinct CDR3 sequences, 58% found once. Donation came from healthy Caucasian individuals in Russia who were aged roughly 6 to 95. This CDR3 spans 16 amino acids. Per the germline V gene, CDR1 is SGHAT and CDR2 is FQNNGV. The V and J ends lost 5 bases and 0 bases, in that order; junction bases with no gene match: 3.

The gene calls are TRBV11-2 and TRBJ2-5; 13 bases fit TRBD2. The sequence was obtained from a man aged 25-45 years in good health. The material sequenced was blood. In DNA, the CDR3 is TGTGCCAGCAGCCTAGGGACTAGCGGGAACCAAGAGACCCAGTACTTC. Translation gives CASSLGTSGNQETQYF. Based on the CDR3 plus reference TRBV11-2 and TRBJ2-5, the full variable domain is EAGVAQSPRYKIIEKRQSVAFWCNPISGHATLYWYQQILGQGPKLLIQFQNNGVVDDSQLPKDRFSAERLKGVDSTLKIQPAKLEDSAVYLCASSLGTSGNQETQYFGPGTRLLVL.